What follows describes a single T cell receptor beta chain. Measured with immunoSEQ multiplex PCR; TCRdb has only the in-frame clones, and not every one. The sample consists of 350,000 to 450,000 clones, 80% to 90% of them appearing once. These data belong to a study of blood T cell repertoires in COVID-19. Study at large: COVID-19 samples from acute and convalescent phases originated in the United States, Italy and Spain. In each case, the material was cDNA or gDNA derived from T cells, B-cell-depleted T cells, or PBMCs.

The V and J ends lost 2 bases and 9 bases respectively, with 17 bases between them. In germline, CDR1 is ENHRY, CDR2 SYGVKD. The CDR3 length is 15 residues. This sequence originates from a woman in her sixties with COVID-19, enrolled during active disease. The chain is built from TRBV10-3 and TRBJ1-5, with D uncertain. Sequencing used peripheral blood. CDR3 DNA: TGTGCCATCAGTGAGGGGATTCCCGGGAGTTCGCCCCAGCATTTT. Protein product: CAISEGIPGSSPQHF.